These T cell receptor beta chains were read from a single sample in a study of tumor-infiltrating lymphocytes in primary liver carcinoma. TCRdb reanalysed the multiplex PCR reads using MiXCR and keeps one entry per CDR3 protein. The table records over 250,000 distinct CDR3 sequences, 45% to 70% of them present only once. Input material: peripheral blood. Receptors were obtained from a young woman with primary liver carcinoma and hepatitis B virus infection. Both conserved end residues are part of each CDR3. The size field is filled for only some rows; it gives once, few, many or a size class.

j_call: TRBJ2-1; clone_size: many; v_call: TRBV11-2; cdr3_aa: CASSLSGTPGNEQFF
j_call: TRBJ2-7; clone_size: many; v_call: TRBV4-1; cdr3_aa: CASSQDDRGSIEQYF
j_call: TRBJ2-4; clone_size: -; v_call: TRBV29-1; cdr3_aa: CSVRRDRVSGVQHF
j_call: TRBJ2-7; clone_size: once; v_call: TRBV12-3/TRBV12-4; cdr3_aa: CASRTNRAGYEQYF
j_call: TRBJ2-5; clone_size: -; v_call: TRBV12-3/TRBV12-4; cdr3_aa: CASSPNTGTSQETQYF
j_call: TRBJ1-2; clone_size: -; v_call: TRBV11-2; cdr3_aa: CASNHGGLAFGYTF
j_call: TRBJ2-3; clone_size: -; v_call: TRBV28; cdr3_aa: CASSTPWTDMQYF
j_call: TRBJ2-1; clone_size: -; v_call: TRBV28; cdr3_aa: CASSFHSTYNEQFF
j_call: TRBJ2-5; clone_size: few; v_call: TRBV12-3/TRBV12-4; cdr3_aa: CASSLGDRAETQYF
j_call: TRBJ2-3; clone_size: -; v_call: TRBV6-5; cdr3_aa: CASGPRPADTQYF
j_call: TRBJ2-5; clone_size: -; v_call: TRBV12-3/TRBV12-4; cdr3_aa: CASRNGREAQYF
j_call: TRBJ2-3; clone_size: few; v_call: TRBV12-3/TRBV12-4; cdr3_aa: CASSFNKDTQYF
j_call: TRBJ1-2; clone_size: -; v_call: TRBV11-1; cdr3_aa: CASSHSGQGRGGYTF
j_call: TRBJ2-1; clone_size: few; v_call: TRBV7-8; cdr3_aa: CASSPRRYNEQFF
j_call: TRBJ2-1; clone_size: few; v_call: TRBV6-4; cdr3_aa: CASSEEFTRGNNEQFF
j_call: TRBJ2-4; clone_size: -; v_call: TRBV11-2; cdr3_aa: CASSPLAGVVGTKNIQHF
j_call: TRBJ1-2; clone_size: -; v_call: TRBV12-3/TRBV12-4; cdr3_aa: CASSPIDRGGCTF
j_call: TRBJ2-7; clone_size: -; v_call: TRBV6-5; cdr3_aa: CASSGLSGSGNYEQHF
j_call: TRBJ1-6; clone_size: -; v_call: TRBV7-9; cdr3_aa: CASQGQGITPPHF
j_call: TRBJ1-5; clone_size: few; v_call: TRBV24-1; cdr3_aa: CATGGQVGQPQHF
j_call: TRBJ1-2; clone_size: -; v_call: TRBV4-3; cdr3_aa: CASNQVIGVSGYTF